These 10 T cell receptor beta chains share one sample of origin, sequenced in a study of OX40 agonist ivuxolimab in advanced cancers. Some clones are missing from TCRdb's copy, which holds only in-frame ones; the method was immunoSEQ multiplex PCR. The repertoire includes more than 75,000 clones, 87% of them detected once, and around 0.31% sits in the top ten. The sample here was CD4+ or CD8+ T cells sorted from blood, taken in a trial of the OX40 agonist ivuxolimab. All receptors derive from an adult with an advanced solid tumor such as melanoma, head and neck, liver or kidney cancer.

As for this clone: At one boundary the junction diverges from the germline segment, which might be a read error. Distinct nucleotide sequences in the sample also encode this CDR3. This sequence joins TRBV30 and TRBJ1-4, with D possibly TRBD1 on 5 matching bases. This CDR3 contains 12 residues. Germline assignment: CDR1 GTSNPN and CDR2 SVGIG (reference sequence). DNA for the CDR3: TGCGCCTGGAAACAGGTCGGGGAAAAACTGTTTTTT. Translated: CAWKQVGEKLFF.

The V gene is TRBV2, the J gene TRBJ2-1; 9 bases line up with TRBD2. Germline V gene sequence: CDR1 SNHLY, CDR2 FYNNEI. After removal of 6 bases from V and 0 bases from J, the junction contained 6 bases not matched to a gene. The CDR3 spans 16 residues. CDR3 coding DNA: TGTGCCAGCAGCGGGCGGGAGGGCATCTCCTACAATGAGCAGTTCTTC. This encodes CASSGREGISYNEQFF.

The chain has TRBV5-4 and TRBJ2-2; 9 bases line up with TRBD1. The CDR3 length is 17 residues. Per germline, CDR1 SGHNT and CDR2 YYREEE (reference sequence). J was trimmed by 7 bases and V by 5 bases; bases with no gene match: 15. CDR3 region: CASSLRRDRVLGGELFF. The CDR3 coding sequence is TGTGCCAGCAGTCTGCGTCGGGACAGGGTTTTAGGCGGGGAGCTGTTTTTT.

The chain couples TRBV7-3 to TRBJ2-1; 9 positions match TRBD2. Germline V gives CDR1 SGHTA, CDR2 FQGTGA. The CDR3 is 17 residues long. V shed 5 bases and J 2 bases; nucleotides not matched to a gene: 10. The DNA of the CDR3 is TGTGCCAGCAGCGTCTCTATGGCGGGAGGGCCCTACAATGAGCAGTTCTTC. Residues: CASSVSMAGGPYNEQFF.

The CDR3 DNA sequence: TGTGCCAGCAGTTACTCGAGGGGAGCGATTAATGAAAAACTGTTTTTT. It yields the protein CASSYSRGAINEKLFF. The V and J genes are TRBV6-5 and TRBJ1-4, with D maybe TRBD1 (5 bases). CDR3 length: 16 residues. The V gene's germline CDR1 is MNHEY and CDR2 SVGAGI. V lost 0 bases and J lost 4, with 12 bases in between.

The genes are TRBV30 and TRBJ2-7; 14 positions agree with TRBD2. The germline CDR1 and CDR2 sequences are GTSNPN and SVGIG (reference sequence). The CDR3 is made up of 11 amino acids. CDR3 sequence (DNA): TGTGCTGCGGGACTAGCGGGAGACCCGTACTTC. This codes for CAAGLAGDPYF.

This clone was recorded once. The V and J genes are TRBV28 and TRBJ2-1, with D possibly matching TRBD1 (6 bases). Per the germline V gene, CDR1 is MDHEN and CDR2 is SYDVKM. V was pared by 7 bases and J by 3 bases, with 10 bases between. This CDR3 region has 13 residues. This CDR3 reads CASNTGIYNEQFF. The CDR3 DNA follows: TGTGCCAGCAATACAGGGATCTACAATGAGCAGTTCTTC.

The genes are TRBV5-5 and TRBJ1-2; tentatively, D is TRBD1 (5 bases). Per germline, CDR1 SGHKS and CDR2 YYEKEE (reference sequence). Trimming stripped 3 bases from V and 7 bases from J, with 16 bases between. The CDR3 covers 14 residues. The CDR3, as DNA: TGTGCCAGCAGCTGGGAGGAGGGGCGAGGTGGCTACACCTTC. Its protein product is CASSWEEGRGGYTF.

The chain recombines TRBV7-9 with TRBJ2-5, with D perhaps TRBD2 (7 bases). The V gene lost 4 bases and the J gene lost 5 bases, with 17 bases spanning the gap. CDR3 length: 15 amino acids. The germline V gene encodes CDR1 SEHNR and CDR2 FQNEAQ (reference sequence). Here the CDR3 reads CASSWLRGGDETQYF. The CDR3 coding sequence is TGTGCCAGCAGCTGGTTGCGAGGGGGGGACGAGACCCAGTACTTC.

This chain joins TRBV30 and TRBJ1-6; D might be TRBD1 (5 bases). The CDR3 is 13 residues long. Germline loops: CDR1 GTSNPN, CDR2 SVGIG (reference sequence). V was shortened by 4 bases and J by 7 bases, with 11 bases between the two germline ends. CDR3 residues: CAWTGGANSPLHF. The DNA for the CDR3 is TGTGCCTGGACAGGTGGGGCGAATTCACCCCTCCACTTT.